This T cell receptor beta chain was sequenced for a study of regulatory T cells. Study findings and constraints: In patients, unique TRB V-J pairs were restricted and V/J usage skewed, especially in Tregs.

V shed 5 bases and J shed 0 bases, with 7 bases lying between them. The germline CDR1 and CDR2 sequences are MNHEY and SMNVEV (reference sequence). This CDR3 comprises 14 residues. Turning to this clone: Its antigen is undetermined.

Primers: 52 TRBV forward and 13 TRBJ reverse. The method was immunoSEQ multiplex PCR; TCRdb's version includes in-frame clones alone and lacks a portion of them. The data contain about 15,000 clones, more than 85% of them singletons. Sequenced sample: CD8+ T cells sorted from blood. The TCR sequence derives from a young adult with CD3G deficiency. This chain uses TRBV27 with TRBJ2-2; possibly TRBD2 for D (5 bases). The CDR3 is CASSALANTGELFF. CDR3 in DNA: TGTGCCAGCAGTGCACTAGCGAACACCGGGGAGCTGTTTTTT.